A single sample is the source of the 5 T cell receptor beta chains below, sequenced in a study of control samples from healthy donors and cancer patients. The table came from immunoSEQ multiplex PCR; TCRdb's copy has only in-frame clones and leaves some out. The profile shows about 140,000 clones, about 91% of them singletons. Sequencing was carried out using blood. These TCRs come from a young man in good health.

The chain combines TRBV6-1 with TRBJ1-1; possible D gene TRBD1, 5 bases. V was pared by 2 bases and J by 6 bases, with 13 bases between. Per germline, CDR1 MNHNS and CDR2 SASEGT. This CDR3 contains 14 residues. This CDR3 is CASSEFDGDAEAFF. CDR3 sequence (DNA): TGTGCCAGCAGTGAATTTGATGGGGACGCTGAAGCTTTCTTT.

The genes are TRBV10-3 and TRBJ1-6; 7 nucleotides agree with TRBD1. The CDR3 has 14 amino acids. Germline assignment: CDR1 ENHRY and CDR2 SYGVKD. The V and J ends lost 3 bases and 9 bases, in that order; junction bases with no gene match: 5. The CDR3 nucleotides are TGTGCCATCAGTGAAGAGGGGGCAGGTTCACCCCTCCACTTT. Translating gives CAISEEGAGSPLHF.

As DNA, the CDR3 is TGTGCCAGCAGCAAAGGGGTGCAAGAGACCCAGTACTTC. It encodes CASSKGVQETQYF. The rearrangement links TRBV21-1 to TRBJ2-5. TRBV21-1 corresponds to a pseudogene. There are 13 residues in the CDR3.

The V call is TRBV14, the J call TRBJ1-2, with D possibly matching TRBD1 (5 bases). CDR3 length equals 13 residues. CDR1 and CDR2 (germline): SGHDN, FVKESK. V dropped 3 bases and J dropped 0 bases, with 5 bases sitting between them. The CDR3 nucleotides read TGTGCCAGCAGCCAGACAGCTAACTATGGCTACACCTTC. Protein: CASSQTANYGYTF.

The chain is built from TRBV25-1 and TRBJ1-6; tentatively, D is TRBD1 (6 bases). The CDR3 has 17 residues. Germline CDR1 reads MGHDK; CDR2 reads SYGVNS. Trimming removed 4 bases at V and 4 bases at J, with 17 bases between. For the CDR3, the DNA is TGTGCCAGCAGTGCCTTCATCTCCGGGACATATAATTCACCCCTCCACTTT. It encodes CASSAFISGTYNSPLHF.